The 14 T cell receptor beta chains reported below all come from one sample, sequenced in a study of T cells in Graves' hyperthyroidism and ophthalmopathy. Template material for amplifying TCR beta CDR3 regions consisted of RNA transcripts. The HTBI primer set served for first-round RT-PCR of the TCR CDR3. In TCRdb, the multiplex PCR reads were re-called with MiXCR into one record per CDR3 protein. The sample shows a few hundred thousand distinct CDR3 sequences, under 15% of them seen only once. The sequenced sample was blood. The receptors come from a woman aged 25 to 39 with Graves' hyperthyroidism.

The V call is TRBV19, the J call TRBJ2-2; maybe TRBD2 (7 bases). CDR3 length: 14 residues. Trimming took 5 bases from V and 6 from J, leaving 13 bases between them. Germline V gene data show CDR1 as LNHDA and CDR2 as SQIVND (reference sequence). The CDR3 sequence is CASSVGGDAGELFF. In nucleotides, the CDR3 is TGTGCCAGTAGTGTAGGGGGGGACGCCGGGGAGCTGTTTTTT.

Worth noting for this clonotype: A read error is possible here, since a much larger clone lies one base away. The rearrangement links TRBV12-3 or TRBV12-4 to TRBJ2-7; D gene unclear. The CDR3 extends over 12 amino acids. The CDR3: CVSSDLNYEQYF. The CDR3 DNA follows: TGTGTCAGCAGTGACCTCAACTACGAGCAGTACTTC.

The chain carries TRBV7-2 and TRBJ1-5, with D tentatively TRBD1 (5 bases). The CDR3 contains 14 residues. V lost 1 base and J 12 bases, leaving 16 bases between the germline ends. Germline CDR1 SGHTA, CDR2 FQGNSA. The CDR3 loop is CASSLGGVDRDQHF. CDR3 in DNA: TGTGCCAGCAGCTTAGGGGGGGTAGATAGGGACCAGCATTTT.

The gene calls are TRBV29-1 and TRBJ2-2; 10 nucleotides align to TRBD2. This CDR3 has 17 residues. V dropped 4 bases and J dropped 0; count of bases not matched to a gene: 8. CDR1 is SQVTM and CDR2 is ANQGSEA in the germline V gene. CDR3 region: CSVAHPLAGANTGELFF. The DNA for the CDR3 is TGCAGCGTTGCCCATCCCCTAGCGGGGGCGAACACCGGGGAGCTGTTTTTT.

This chain links TRBV7-9 with TRBJ1-3; D is ambiguous. Germline CDR1 reads SEHNR; CDR2 reads FQNEAQ (reference sequence). Trimming took off 5 bases at V and 0 bases at J, with 17 bases between the two ends. The CDR3 totals 17 residues. CDR3 sequence reads: CASSPRGGGVSGNTIYF. Here the CDR3 DNA reads TGTGCCAGCAGCCCCCGAGGCGGAGGTGTCTCTGGAAACACCATATATTTT.

The chain links TRBV24-1 to TRBJ2-5, with D perhaps TRBD1 (6 bases). The CDR3 has 14 residues. V was pared by 6 bases and J by 1 base, with 11 bases between. Germline assignment: CDR1 KGHDR and CDR2 SFDVKD. CDR3 residues: CATSSGVFQETQYF. The CDR3 coding sequence is TGTGCCACCAGTTCAGGGGTTTTCCAAGAGACCCAGTACTTC.

This clonotype has only a few counts. V gene TRBV5-1 combines with J gene TRBJ1-6, with 10 bases aligning to TRBD1. CDR3 length: 20 residues. Germline V gives CDR1 SGHRS, CDR2 YFSETQ. Trimming cost V 0 bases and J 0 bases; bases outside gene matches: 9. CDR3 in DNA: TGCGCCAGCAGCTTGGGGCCCGGGACAGGGGCTCGCTCCTATAATTCACCCCTCCACTTT. Translating it yields CASSLGPGTGARSYNSPLHF.

This clonotype was seen only a few times. The chain uses TRBV3-1 and TRBJ1-2; 7 nucleotides match TRBD1. The CDR3 has 16 residues. CDR1 and CDR2 (germline): LGHDT, YNNKEL (reference sequence). V was pared by 1 base and J by 1 base, with 6 bases of the junction left unmatched. The CDR3 region has the DNA TGTGCCAGCAGCCAAGGACAGGGCCGGAGTAACTATGGCTACACCTTC. Its protein product is CASSQGQGRSNYGYTF.

The chain recombines TRBV7-3 with TRBJ2-3; the D gene is possibly TRBD1 (6 bases). Trimming left V 3 bases short and J 0 bases short, with 19 bases between. The CDR3 runs 18 residues. Germline values: CDR1 SGHTA, CDR2 FQGTGA. CDR3 amino acids: CASSLYPGRTVSTDTQYF. The CDR3 coding sequence is TGTGCCAGCAGCTTGTATCCGGGCAGGACAGTGAGCACAGATACGCAGTATTTT.

As for this clonotype: The junction departs from the called germline gene at one end, perhaps through a read error. The chain links TRBV6-2 or TRBV6-3 to TRBJ2-1; D perhaps matches TRBD2 (6 bases). This CDR3 comprises 15 residues. Germline loops: CDR1 MNHEY, CDR2 SVGEGT. DNA for the CDR3: TGTGCCTGCAGTTTCACCTTGGAGGGCCACAATGAGCAGTTCTTC. It encodes CACSFTLEGHNEQFF.

For this clonotype: A junction end diverges from the germline sequence, so it may reflect a read error. This sequence joins TRBV24-1 and TRBJ2-1; tentatively, D is TRBD2 (6 bases). The germline V gene encodes CDR1 KGHDR and CDR2 SFDVKD. The CDR3 contains 19 residues. CDR3 protein: CGTSDPTGGQSGSYNEQFF. The CDR3 nucleotides are TGTGGCACCAGTGATCCTACAGGAGGGCAAAGCGGGTCCTACAATGAGCAGTTCTTC.

The chain carries TRBV2 and TRBJ1-3, with TRBD1 identical over 7 bases. Unmatched junction bases numbered 6, after V lost 8 bases and J lost 2 bases. The CDR3 contains 14 residues. Germline CDR1 reads SNHLY; CDR2 reads FYNNEI. The chain's CDR3 is CASGKGTAGNTIYF. CDR3 bases: TGTGCCAGCGGAAAAGGGACAGCTGGAAACACCATATATTTT.

This clonotype was recorded at least ten times. The genes are TRBV28 and TRBJ2-1; perhaps TRBD2 as D (5 bases). Between the trimmed V and J ends, which lost 7 bases and 6 bases, there was a span of 10 bases. The CDR3 has 12 amino acids. From germline, CDR1 is MDHEN and CDR2 SYDVKM. CDR3 sequence: CASTGLGNEQFF. The CDR3 DNA reads TGTGCCAGCACGGGGTTAGGCAATGAGCAGTTCTTC.

For this clonotype: An end of the junction does not agree with germline; a read error may underlie this. This sequence joins TRBV4-1 and TRBJ2-5; D might be TRBD2 (6 bases). The CDR3 runs to 16 residues. CDR1 and CDR2 from the germline V gene are MGHRA and YSYEKL. The CDR3 bases are TGCGCCAGCAGCCAAGGGGGGGAGGCGGGGCAAGAGATCCAGTACTTC. Protein sequence: CASSQGGEAGQEIQYF.